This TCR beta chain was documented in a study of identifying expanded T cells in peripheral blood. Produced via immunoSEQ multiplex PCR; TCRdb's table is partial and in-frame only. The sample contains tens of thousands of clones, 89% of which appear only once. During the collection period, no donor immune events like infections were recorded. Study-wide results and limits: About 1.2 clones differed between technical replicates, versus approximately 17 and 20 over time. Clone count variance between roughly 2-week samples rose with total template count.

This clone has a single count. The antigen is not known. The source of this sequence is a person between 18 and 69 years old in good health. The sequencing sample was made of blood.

Here the CDR3 DNA reads TGTGCCAGCAGCTTAGACTTAAGGACCTACGAGCAGTACTTC. Protein product: CASSLDLRTYEQYF. The chain is built from TRBV7-8 and TRBJ2-7, with no clear D. The CDR3 is made up of 14 amino acids. V dropped 1 base and J dropped 2 bases, with 9 bases sitting between them. Germline loops: CDR1 SGHVS, CDR2 FQNEAQ.